Presented here are 9 T cell receptor beta chains from one specimen sequenced in a study of blood T cell repertoires in COVID-19. Measured with immunoSEQ multiplex PCR; TCRdb has only the in-frame clones, and not every one. This repertoire shows approximately 500,000 clones, 85% to 90% found once; its top ten account for less than 9.5%. The sequenced sample consisted of peripheral blood. Receptors were obtained from a woman in her forties or fifties with COVID-19, enrolled during active disease.

For this clone: This CDR3 is also generated by other DNA sequences in the sample. This chain joins TRBV27 and TRBJ2-7; 8 bases line up with TRBD1. The germline CDR1 and CDR2 sequences are MNHEY and SMNVEV (reference sequence). V dropped 4 bases and J dropped 5; count of bases not matched to a gene: 7. This CDR3 contains 14 residues. CDR3 bases: TGTGCCAGCAGTTCCTACAGGGGGAGGAACGAGCAGTACTTC. It yields the protein CASSSYRGRNEQYF.

The rearrangement uses TRBV7-3 and TRBJ1-1; D unresolved. The CDR3 consists of 13 residues. Germline CDR1 SGHTA, CDR2 FQGTGA. With 7 bases removed from V and 0 bases from J, the gap between germline ends came to 9 bases. CDR3: CASKLYMNTEAFF. CDR3 sequence (DNA): TGTGCCAGCAAGTTATACATGAACACTGAAGCTTTCTTT.

The chain is built from TRBV7-3 and TRBJ2-1; 7 nucleotides align to TRBD1. This CDR3 is 15 amino acids long. CDR1 and CDR2 from the germline V gene are SGHTA and FQGTGA. The V gene end was trimmed by 4 bases and the J gene end by 1 base; junction bases not matched to a gene: 4. CDR3 nucleotide sequence: TGTGCCAGCAGCTACGACAGGGCATCCTACAATGAGCAGTTCTTC. Translated: CASSYDRASYNEQFF.

This clone was counted between two and nine times. The V call is TRBV7-6, the J call TRBJ1-3; D gene ambiguous. The V gene's germline CDR1 is SGHVS and CDR2 FNYEAQ. V lost 1 base and J lost 0, with 10 bases in between. This CDR3 region has 16 residues. CDR3 residues: CASSLVAASSGNTIYF. CDR3 DNA: TGTGCCAGCAGCTTAGTGGCGGCGAGCTCTGGAAACACCATATATTTT.

The chain carries TRBV12-5 and TRBJ1-1; 8 bases are shared with TRBD1. The J segment lost 11 bases and the V segment lost 0 bases, leaving 14 bases of the junction unmatched. In germline, CDR1 is LGHNT, CDR2 FRNRAP. The CDR3 is made up of 16 amino acids. CDR3 nucleotides: TGTGCTAGTGGTTTGGTATCAGGCAGGGGGCCCATGGAGGCTTTCTTT. It yields the protein CASGLVSGRGPMEAFF.

The CDR3 protein is CASSLASDTEAFF. CDR3 nucleotides: TGTGCCAGCAGCTTGGCCAGTGACACTGAAGCTTTCTTT. The gene calls are TRBV5-6 and TRBJ1-1; D is uncertain. Trimming stripped 0 bases from V and 3 bases from J, with 6 bases between. The germline gives CDR1 SGHDT, CDR2 YYEEEE. This CDR3 spans 13 amino acids.

The chain joins TRBV3-1 (or the pseudogene TRBV3-2) to TRBJ1-2; possible D gene TRBD1, 5 bases. V dropped 1 base and J dropped 5 bases, with 14 bases sitting between them. CDR1 is LGHDT and CDR2 is YNNKEL in the germline V gene (reference sequence). This CDR3 contains 15 residues. The CDR3 loop is CASSQALGADYGYTF. The CDR3 DNA follows: TGTGCCAGCAGCCAAGCGCTTGGGGCCGATTATGGCTACACCTTC.

This rearrangement joins TRBV5-6 to TRBJ2-4; TRBD1 is a possible D gene (5 bases). Trimming took 0 bases from V and 6 from J, leaving 13 bases between them. Germline V gene sequence: CDR1 SGHDT, CDR2 YYEEEE. There are 15 residues in the CDR3. CDR3 loop: CASSLEGSWGNIQYF. DNA of the CDR3: TGTGCCAGCAGCTTGGAGGGGTCCTGGGGAAACATTCAGTACTTC.

Notes on this clone: Other nucleotide sequences from this sample produce the same CDR3. This sequence joins TRBV9 and TRBJ2-7; a possible D gene is TRBD1 (5 bases). Germline assignment: CDR1 SGDLS and CDR2 YYNGEE. V was shortened by 0 bases and J by 2 bases, with 9 bases between the two germline ends. The CDR3 contains 14 residues. The CDR3 DNA reads TGTGCCAGCAGCGTAGGGGGCCGAGCCTACGAGCAGTACTTC. This encodes CASSVGGRAYEQYF.